The rows below give T cell receptor beta chains drawn from one sample of a study of technical replicates of blood from several donors. TCRdb keeps only in-frame clones here, not all; method: immunoSEQ multiplex PCR. Among over 50,000 clones listed, about 87% were seen once. The sample was PBMCs. The receptors here all came from a human donor in good health. Some clones in this sample may be carry-over from other donors' samples. Both conserved end residues are trimmed from each CDR3.

v_call: TRBV27; j_call: TRBJ2-3; cdr3_aa: ASAPQGTEANDTQY
v_call: TRBV7-7; j_call: TRBJ1-6; cdr3_aa: ASSLLENSPLH
v_call: TRBV9; j_call: TRBJ2-7; cdr3_aa: ASSVAGRESQEQY
v_call: TRBV7-2; j_call: TRBJ2-5; cdr3_aa: ASSFQRGAQETQY
v_call: TRBV6-5; j_call: TRBJ1-1; cdr3_aa: ASSFGGMNTEAF
v_call: TRBV30; j_call: TRBJ1-1; cdr3_aa: AWSVLRQVNTEAF
v_call: TRBV5-4; j_call: TRBJ2-5; cdr3_aa: ASSPGTAPQETQY
v_call: TRBV6-5; j_call: TRBJ1-1; cdr3_aa: ASSWGGKGTEAF
v_call: TRBV5-8; j_call: TRBJ2-7; cdr3_aa: ASSLDKSHSYEQY
v_call: TRBV4-1; j_call: TRBJ2-7; cdr3_aa: ASSPGQGSSYEQY
v_call: TRBV9; j_call: TRBJ1-1; cdr3_aa: ASSFRVNTEAF
v_call: TRBV5-1; j_call: TRBJ2-1; cdr3_aa: ASSLGSSGHYNEQF
v_call: TRBV12-2; j_call: TRBJ2-2; cdr3_aa: ASRLPRGGSGTGELF
v_call: TRBV20-1; j_call: TRBJ1-2; cdr3_aa: SARGEVGYT
v_call: TRBV5-1; j_call: TRBJ1-2; cdr3_aa: ASSAGQGHGYT
v_call: TRBV18; j_call: TRBJ2-7; cdr3_aa: ASSPDSYEQY
v_call: TRBV4-2; j_call: TRBJ1-2; cdr3_aa: ASSQGISGGVIYGYT
v_call: TRBV13; j_call: TRBJ1-2; cdr3_aa: ASSTENRAGYT
v_call: TRBV30; j_call: TRBJ2-1; cdr3_aa: AWSALGWGEGLQF
v_call: TRBV5-6; j_call: TRBJ1-1; cdr3_aa: ASSLNGPGEAF
v_call: TRBV7-2; j_call: TRBJ2-7; cdr3_aa: ASSLEYEQY
v_call: TRBV5-1; j_call: TRBJ2-6; cdr3_aa: ASSLGQAHSGANVLT
v_call: TRBV7-2; j_call: TRBJ2-7; cdr3_aa: ASSLQGLAGGYEQY
v_call: TRBV2; j_call: TRBJ2-5; cdr3_aa: ASGRGERQTQY
v_call: TRBV7-9; j_call: TRBJ2-2; cdr3_aa: ASSSFVTSGIINPGELF
v_call: TRBV7-8; j_call: TRBJ2-5; cdr3_aa: ASSPPTGIQETQY